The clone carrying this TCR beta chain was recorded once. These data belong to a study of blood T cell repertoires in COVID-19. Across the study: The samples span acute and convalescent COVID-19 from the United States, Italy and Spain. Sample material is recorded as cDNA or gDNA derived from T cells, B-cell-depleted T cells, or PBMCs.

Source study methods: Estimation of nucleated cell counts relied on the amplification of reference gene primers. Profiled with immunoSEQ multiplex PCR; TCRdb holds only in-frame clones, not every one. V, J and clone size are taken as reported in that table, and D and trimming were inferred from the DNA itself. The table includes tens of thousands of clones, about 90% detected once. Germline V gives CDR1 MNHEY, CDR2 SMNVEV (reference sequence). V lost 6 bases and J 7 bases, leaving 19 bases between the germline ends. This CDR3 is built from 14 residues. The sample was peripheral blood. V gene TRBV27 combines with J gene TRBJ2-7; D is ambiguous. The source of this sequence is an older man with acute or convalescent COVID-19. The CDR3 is CASSPMREVFEQYF. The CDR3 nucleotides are TGTGCCAGCAGCCCTATGAGAGAGGTGTTTGAGCAGTACTTC.